These 4 T cell receptor beta chains were all obtained from the same sample, sequenced in a study of cytomegalovirus exposure and HLA in healthy donors. The repertoire was sequenced with immunoSEQ multiplex PCR; TCRdb's copy has only in-frame clones and lacks some. The profile shows some 70,000 clones, about 82% of them singletons. The sequencing input was PBMCs. Receptor source: a man aged 30-40 years in good health and CMV-seronegative.

This chain joins TRBV7-2 and TRBJ2-3; D is perhaps TRBD2 (5 bases). CDR3 size: 14 residues. The germline V and J ends were trimmed by 1 base and 4 bases, with 9 bases remaining between them. Germline lookup yields CDR1 SGHTA and CDR2 FQGNSA. The CDR3 nucleotides read TGTGCCAGCAGCTTAGGGGTGGGAGCAGATACGCAGTATTTT. Its translation is CASSLGVGADTQYF.

There are a few counts of this clone. The V and J genes are TRBV29-1 and TRBJ2-3; possibly TRBD2 for D (5 bases). CDR1 is SQVTM and CDR2 is ANQGSEA in the germline V gene. This CDR3 comprises 15 residues. Trimming left V 7 bases short and J 2 bases short, with 19 bases between. CDR3 in DNA: TGCAGCGCCCATCGAGGGCTCTTAAACACAGATACGCAGTATTTT. Its translation: CSAHRGLLNTDTQYF.

CDR3 loop: CASSLRDKGLAGRSSYNEQFF. The CDR3 DNA reads TGTGCCAGCAGCCTACGAGATAAAGGACTAGCGGGGAGGAGCTCCTACAATGAGCAGTTCTTC. The chain uses TRBV7-6 and TRBJ2-1, with 12 bases identical to TRBD2. With V trimmed by 5 bases and J by 0 bases, 17 bases remained unmatched. The CDR3 runs 21 residues. Germline CDR1 SGHVS, CDR2 FNYEAQ.

The rearrangement uses TRBV5-1 and TRBJ1-3; D is perhaps TRBD1 (5 bases). The CDR3 is 18 residues long. Trimming pared 4 bases from V and 0 bases from J, leaving 20 bases between. From germline, CDR1 is SGHRS and CDR2 YFSETQ. Written as DNA, the CDR3 is TGCGCCAGCAGCCCACAAGGGGCAGGATTCAGCTCTGGAAACACCATATATTTT. Translated, it gives CASSPQGAGFSSGNTIYF.